The rows below give T cell receptor beta chains drawn from one sample of a study of T cell responses to AZD1222 COVID-19 vaccine. Assay: immunoSEQ multiplex PCR; the TCRdb copy retains only in-frame clones and omits some. The profile shows some 150,000 clones, approximately 88% of them singletons. The specimen comprised peripheral blood, sampled 28 days after the second AZD1222 dose. The origin of the receptors is an adult who received the AZD1222 COVID-19 vaccine. CDR3s include the opening cysteine and the closing phenylalanine or tryptophan. The D gene is left open where the match is weak. Rows give clone size only sometimes, using once, few, many, or a class for an expanded clone.

CDR3 DNA	CDR3 protein	clone size	V gene	J gene	D gene
TGCGCCAGCAGCCAAGAGGGACTTAACAATGAGCAGTTCTTC	CASSQEGLNNEQFF	.	TRBV4-1	TRBJ2-1	.
TGTGCCAGCTCACCAGGTCAGCTAGCGGGGGGCACAGATACGCAGTATTTT	CASSPGQLAGGTDTQYF	.	TRBV18	TRBJ2-3	TRBD2
TGTGCCAGCGGGTCAGTGACCTACGAGCAGTACTTC	CASGSVTYEQYF	.	TRBV28	TRBJ2-7	.
TGCAGCGTCGTGGGGGGACCCGGGTATGGCTACACCTTC	CSVVGGPGYGYTF	.	TRBV29-1	TRBJ1-2	.
TGCGCCAGCAGCCCGGGACAGGGTATTTCTGAAGCTTTCTTT	CASSPGQGISEAFF	once	TRBV4-3	TRBJ1-1	TRBD1
TGTGCCAGCAGCCCCTCTCCCAGCGGGGGTGGGGCCGGGGAGCTGTTTTTT	CASSPSPSGGGAGELFF	.	TRBV11-2	TRBJ2-2	TRBD2
TGTGCCAGCAGTTATGAGGGTGGAGAGACCCAGTACTTC	CASSYEGGETQYF	.	TRBV11-3	TRBJ2-5	.
TGTGCCAGCACTACGGCCGATAGACCCTGGGAACGCTACACCTTC	CASTTADRPWERYTF	.	TRBV6-6	TRBJ1-2	.
TGTGCCAGTATCTGGCAAGGTGGAGCGGGGAACACTGAAGCTTTCTTT	CASIWQGGAGNTEAFF	once	TRBV19	TRBJ1-1	.
TGCGCCAGCAGCTCCGAAGTCTCGGGACAGCAGTACTTC	CASSSEVSGQQYF	.	TRBV5-1	TRBJ2-7	.
TGTGCCAGTAGTAGAACAGGGAGAACTGAAGCTTTCTTT	CASSRTGRTEAFF	.	TRBV19	TRBJ1-1	.
TGCGCCAGCAGCCCTACCACTACAGGAGGAGGTGAAAAACTGTTTTTT	CASSPTTTGGGEKLFF	.	TRBV5-1	TRBJ1-4	.
TGCGCCAGCAGTGGAAGGGACAGCTCCTACGAGCAGTACTTC	CASSGRDSSYEQYF	.	TRBV10-2	TRBJ2-7	TRBD1
TGTGCCTGGAGTGCCGGGACAGGGACCGGCTACACCTTC	CAWSAGTGTGYTF	.	TRBV30	TRBJ1-2	TRBD1
TGTGCCACCAGTGACCCCAACAATGGTGGCTACACCTTC	CATSDPNNGGYTF	.	TRBV24-1	TRBJ1-2	.
TGTGCCAGCAGTTACTCCTGGACGAGCGAAGCTTTCTTT	CASSYSWTSEAFF	.	TRBV6-5	TRBJ1-1	.
TGCGCCAGCAGGGGACAGGGAACCAGACAAGCTTTCTTT	CASRGQGTRQAFF	.	TRBV10-1	TRBJ1-1	TRBD1
TGCGCCAGCAGCTTTGGGATCGGAGAGACCCAGTACTTC	CASSFGIGETQYF	once	TRBV5-1	TRBJ2-5	.
TGTGCCAGCAGCTTGGAGGTTTCTGGAAACACCATATATTTT	CASSLEVSGNTIYF	.	TRBV7-9	TRBJ1-3	.
TGCGCCAGCAGCATAGACAGGGTTAGTCAGTACTTC	CASSIDRVSQYF	.	TRBV5-1	TRBJ2-4	TRBD1
TGCGCCAGCAGTGAAGATGGGAACTCACCCCTCCACTTT	CASSEDGNSPLHF	.	TRBV5-1	TRBJ1-6	.
TGTGCCAGCAGCCAAGGACTCCCCGGGTTAGCCCAGCATTTT	CASSQGLPGLAQHF	.	TRBV7-9	TRBJ1-5	.
TGTGCCAGCAGTGAAGCGTCAGGGTCAGGTGAAAAACTGTTTTTT	CASSEASGSGEKLFF	.	TRBV6-1	TRBJ1-4	.
TGTGCCAGCAGCCATCATGTGGCCGTCTCCTACGAGCAGTACTTC	CASSHHVAVSYEQYF	.	TRBV3-1/TRBV3-2	TRBJ2-7	.
TGTGCCAGCTCCTCCGTGGGGGCCCTTTACAATGAGCAGTTCTTC	CASSSVGALYNEQFF	.	TRBV2	TRBJ2-1	.
TGTGCCAGTAGTATCCGGGGCCGTCATCAGCCCCAGCATTTT	CASSIRGRHQPQHF	.	TRBV19	TRBJ1-5	.
TGTGCCAGCAGTTGGACAGCAACTAATGAAAAACTGTTTTTT	CASSWTATNEKLFF	.	TRBV6-5	TRBJ1-4	.
TGTGCCATCAGTGAGAGGGCCGGGGAGCAGTTCTTC	CAISERAGEQFF	.	TRBV10-3	TRBJ2-1	.
TGTGCCAGCAGCTACAGGACAGGGGGCATTTATAATGAGCAGTTCTTC	CASSYRTGGIYNEQFF	.	TRBV7-6	TRBJ2-1	TRBD1
TGTGCCAGCTCGAAGGACGGGAACACCGGGGAGCTGTTTTTT	CASSKDGNTGELFF	once	TRBV2	TRBJ2-2	.
TGTGCCAGCAGCCGTCCGGGTTCGGAAGCAACTAATGAAAAACTGTTTTTT	CASSRPGSEATNEKLFF	.	TRBV7-9	TRBJ1-4	.
TGTGCCAGCAGCGTAAACTCTGGCACTGAAGCTTTCTTT	CASSVNSGTEAFF	.	TRBV9	TRBJ1-1	.
TGCGCCAGCAGCCAAGAGGGGGGGGCCATTGGAAGCAATCAGCCCCAGCATTTT	CASSQEGGAIGSNQPQHF	.	TRBV4-1	TRBJ1-5	.
TGCGCCAGCAGCCCGGAGTCGGCTAATGAAAAACTGTTTTTT	CASSPESANEKLFF	.	TRBV5-1	TRBJ1-4	.
TGTGCCAGCAGTACTTTGTTTCCTGGGGCCAACGTCCTGACTTTC	CASSTLFPGANVLTF	.	TRBV6-5	TRBJ2-6	.
TGTGCCAGTAGTCACAGGGTTTTTACTACCGGCTACACCTTC	CASSHRVFTTGYTF	.	TRBV19	TRBJ1-2	.
TGTGCCAGCAGCTTAGGAGCAGGGCGCGTCGCCACTGAAGCTTTCTTT	CASSLGAGRVATEAFF	.	TRBV7-3	TRBJ1-1	.
TGCGCCAGCAGCCAAGAGTTGACTAACTATGGCTACACCTTC	CASSQELTNYGYTF	.	TRBV4-1	TRBJ1-2	.
TGTGCCAGCAGCCCCCCCGGCTCCTACAATGAGCAGTTCTTC	CASSPPGSYNEQFF	.	TRBV11-2	TRBJ2-1	.
TGTGCCAGCAGCTTGGATGGAACCGGGGAGCTGTTTTTT	CASSLDGTGELFF	.	TRBV6-2/TRBV6-3	TRBJ2-2	.
TGCGCCAGCAGCCCGTCCACAAACTATGGCTACACCTTC	CASSPSTNYGYTF	.	TRBV5-1	TRBJ1-2	.
TGTGCCAGCAGTATCCAGGGGGCAATCTACGAGCAGTACTTC	CASSIQGAIYEQYF	.	TRBV27	TRBJ2-7	TRBD1
TGTGCCAGTAGTGGGGGTAGCGGGGGTCGTCGAAGCACAGATACGCAGTATTTT	CASSGGSGGRRSTDTQYF	.	TRBV19	TRBJ2-3	TRBD2
TGTGCCAGCAGTGAAGAGGGGGTGGTCTCACCCCTCCACTTT	CASSEEGVVSPLHF	.	TRBV2	TRBJ1-6	.
TGTGCCAGCAGCCAACTACAGGGAGGAGGGAAAAAACTGTTTTTT	CASSQLQGGGKKLFF	.	TRBV3-1/TRBV3-2	TRBJ1-4	.
TGTGCCAGCAGTTTAATACAGAACTACGAGCAGTACTTC	CASSLIQNYEQYF	.	TRBV12-3/TRBV12-4	TRBJ2-7	.
TGTGCCAGCAGCTTGGCCGGGGGAAACACTGAAGCTTTCTTT	CASSLAGGNTEAFF	.	TRBV5-4	TRBJ1-1	.
TGTGCCAGCAGTCTCGGGACCTACGAGCAGTACTTC	CASSLGTYEQYF	.	TRBV6-2/TRBV6-3	TRBJ2-7	.
TGTGCCAGCAGCTTTGAAGGTCCTGTTTACAATGAGCAGTTCTTC	CASSFEGPVYNEQFF	.	TRBV5-4	TRBJ2-1	.
TGTGCCAGCAGCCAAGAAGGGCTAGCGGGGGGCCCTAGCACAGATACGCAGTATTTT	CASSQEGLAGGPSTDTQYF	once	TRBV4-2	TRBJ2-3	TRBD2
TGTGCCAGCTCAAGGGGACAGGCCGTACATGGAAACACCATATATTTT	CASSRGQAVHGNTIYF	.	TRBV18	TRBJ1-3	TRBD1
TGTGCCAGCAGTTACATGGGACGGCAGCCCCAGCATTTT	CASSYMGRQPQHF	.	TRBV6-5	TRBJ1-5	.